The 2 T cell receptor beta chains below all came from one sample that was sequenced in a study of spatial heterogeneity in lung cancer. Specified time point: sample taken at primary tumor resection. Each CDR3 protein is one row after TCRdb ran MiXCR on the 5' RACE reads. In the table there are around 4,000 distinct CDR3 sequences, approximately 8.3% of which are singletons. These receptors have no known antigen. Whole-study findings and limits: How many expanded intratumoral alpha and beta TCRs were present tracked the tumor mutation count, which was a count of nonsynonymous mutations.

Sequenced here: lung tumor tissue, sampled at surgery. The receptors come from a male donor with early-stage non-small cell lung cancer.

Many counts were recorded for this clonotype. The chain recombines TRBV6-2 or TRBV6-3 with TRBJ2-1; TRBD1 or TRBD2 may be the D gene (5 bases each). This CDR3 has 12 residues. Between the trimmed V and J ends, which lost 11 bases and 2 bases, there was a span of 10 bases. The V gene's germline CDR1 is MNHEY and CDR2 SVGEGT. The CDR3 is CASRGAYNEQFF. CDR3 nucleotide sequence: TGTGCCTCAAGGGGAGCCTACAATGAGCAGTTCTTC.

In its sample, this clonotype ranks as medium-sized. The chain recombines TRBV10-3 with TRBJ2-5; D remains ambiguous. Germline values: CDR1 ENHRY, CDR2 SYGVKD. V lost 0 bases, J lost 1 base, and 6 bases lay in between. The CDR3 spans 14 residues. CDR3 nucleotides: TGTGCCATCAGTGAGTCGGCCGGCCAAGAGACCCAGTACTTC. It yields the protein CAISESAGQETQYF.